The rows below give T cell receptor beta chains drawn from one sample of a study of T cell changes during pregnancy in multiple sclerosis. The method was immunoSEQ multiplex PCR; TCRdb's version includes in-frame clones alone and lacks a portion of them. The repertoire holds 50,000 or so clones, with around 92% as singletons. Sequencing used CD4+ T cells from peripheral blood mononuclear cells, obtained after pregnancy. The receptor source for this set is a female donor with multiple sclerosis, enrolled in a pregnancy study. Each CDR3 is given with its conserved first and last residue. Each record gives: J gene, D gene, V gene, clone size, CDR3 protein, CDR3 DNA. A D gene is named only where the DNA matches it firmly. Clone size is shown for a subset of rows, as once, few, many or a class of expanded clone.

j_call: TRBJ1-5
d_call: TRBD1
v_call: TRBV7-9
clone_size: NA
cdr3_aa: CASSFVEGQGIYSNQPQHF
cdr3_nt: TGTGCCAGCTCGTTCGTCGAAGGACAGGGTATTTATAGCAATCAGCCCCAGCATTTT

j_call: TRBJ2-7
d_call: NA
v_call: TRBV4-2
clone_size: NA
cdr3_aa: CASSQVGDTSQYF
cdr3_nt: TGTGCCAGCAGCCAAGTTGGGGACACTAGTCAGTACTTC

j_call: TRBJ1-3
d_call: NA
v_call: TRBV5-4
clone_size: NA
cdr3_aa: CASSLQGRRSGNTIYF
cdr3_nt: TGTGCCAGCAGCCTACAGGGTAGGCGCTCTGGAAACACCATATATTTT

j_call: TRBJ2-1
d_call: TRBD2
v_call: TRBV10-3
clone_size: NA
cdr3_aa: CAISVSAGGSGEQFF
cdr3_nt: TGTGCCATCAGTGTTTCAGCGGGAGGTTCCGGGGAGCAGTTCTTC

j_call: TRBJ2-1
d_call: TRBD2
v_call: TRBV19
clone_size: once
cdr3_aa: CASSIWTSGHNEQFF
cdr3_nt: TGTGCCAGTAGTATCTGGACTAGCGGGCACAATGAGCAGTTCTTC

j_call: TRBJ2-7
d_call: NA
v_call: TRBV10-3
clone_size: NA
cdr3_aa: CAISPTSYEQYF
cdr3_nt: TGTGCCATCAGCCCGACTAGCTACGAGCAGTACTTC

j_call: TRBJ1-5
d_call: NA
v_call: TRBV6-5
clone_size: NA
cdr3_aa: CASSPTSGRWKPQHF
cdr3_nt: TGTGCCAGCAGTCCTACTTCAGGGAGGTGGAAGCCCCAGCATTTT

j_call: TRBJ2-4
d_call: NA
v_call: TRBV6-7
clone_size: once
cdr3_aa: CASSSPPEKAKNIQYF
cdr3_nt: TGTGCCAGCAGTTCCCCCCCGGAGAAAGCCAAAAACATTCAGTACTTC

j_call: TRBJ2-5
d_call: NA
v_call: TRBV5-1
clone_size: NA
cdr3_aa: CASSLGASFVMETQYF
cdr3_nt: TGCGCCAGCAGCTTGGGGGCTAGCTTTGTGATGGAGACCCAGTACTTC

j_call: TRBJ2-1
d_call: TRBD2
v_call: TRBV14
clone_size: NA
cdr3_aa: CASSQDLAGEQFF
cdr3_nt: TGTGCCAGCAGCCAAGATCTAGCGGGGGAGCAGTTCTTC

j_call: TRBJ2-2
d_call: TRBD2
v_call: TRBV9
clone_size: NA
cdr3_aa: CASSRGGESSGELFF
cdr3_nt: TGTGCCAGCAGCCGGGGGGGGGAGTCTTCTGGGGAGCTGTTTTTT

j_call: TRBJ2-7
d_call: NA
v_call: TRBV7-6
clone_size: NA
cdr3_aa: CASSLAARSYEQYF
cdr3_nt: TGTGCCAGCAGCTTAGCGGCGCGGAGTTACGAGCAGTACTTC

j_call: TRBJ2-3
d_call: TRBD2
v_call: TRBV7-2
clone_size: NA
cdr3_aa: CASSLSSGISDTQYF
cdr3_nt: TGTGCCAGCAGCTTAAGTAGCGGGATTTCAGATACGCAGTATTTT

j_call: TRBJ2-3
d_call: TRBD1
v_call: TRBV5-1
clone_size: NA
cdr3_aa: CASSRDRWTLSSTDTQYF
cdr3_nt: TGCGCCAGCAGCAGGGACAGGTGGACTCTATCGAGTACAGATACGCAGTATTTT

j_call: TRBJ1-5
d_call: NA
v_call: TRBV11-1
clone_size: NA
cdr3_aa: CASSRNSNQPQHF
cdr3_nt: TGTGCCAGCAGCCGTAATAGCAATCAGCCCCAGCATTTT

j_call: TRBJ2-7
d_call: NA
v_call: TRBV28
clone_size: NA
cdr3_aa: CASSFGGASYEQYF
cdr3_nt: TGTGCCAGCAGTTTTGGGGGGGCCTCCTACGAGCAGTACTTC

j_call: TRBJ1-5
d_call: TRBD1
v_call: TRBV28
clone_size: few
cdr3_aa: CASSLSLAGGTQPQHF
cdr3_nt: TGTGCCAGCAGTTTAAGTTTGGCAGGGGGCACCCAGCCCCAGCATTTT

j_call: TRBJ2-5
d_call: TRBD2
v_call: TRBV29-1
clone_size: NA
cdr3_aa: CSSAGVDQETQYF
cdr3_nt: TGCAGCTCAGCGGGAGTGGACCAAGAGACCCAGTACTTC

j_call: TRBJ2-7
d_call: TRBD1
v_call: TRBV11-2
clone_size: NA
cdr3_aa: CASSRGGTYEQYF
cdr3_nt: TGTGCCAGCAGCCGAGGGGGCACCTACGAGCAGTACTTC

j_call: TRBJ2-7
d_call: TRBD2
v_call: TRBV7-2
clone_size: once
cdr3_aa: CASSLGPGLAYEQYF
cdr3_nt: TGTGCCAGCAGCTTAGGTCCGGGACTAGCCTACGAGCAGTACTTC

j_call: TRBJ2-5
d_call: TRBD2
v_call: TRBV6-5
clone_size: NA
cdr3_aa: CASTPSSGHKETQYF
cdr3_nt: TGTGCCAGCACACCTTCTAGCGGTCACAAAGAGACCCAGTACTTC

j_call: TRBJ2-1
d_call: NA
v_call: TRBV5-4
clone_size: NA
cdr3_aa: CASSSVAGDYNEQFF
cdr3_nt: TGTGCCAGCAGCTCGGTGGCAGGGGACTACAATGAGCAGTTCTTC

j_call: TRBJ2-1
d_call: NA
v_call: TRBV7-8
clone_size: NA
cdr3_aa: CASSLVNQGDEQFF
cdr3_nt: TGTGCCAGCAGCTTAGTAAATCAAGGAGATGAGCAGTTCTTC

j_call: TRBJ2-7
d_call: NA
v_call: TRBV5-1
clone_size: NA
cdr3_aa: CASSFGLSYEQYF
cdr3_nt: TGCGCCAGCAGCTTCGGTCTAAGCTACGAGCAGTACTTC

j_call: TRBJ2-5
d_call: NA
v_call: TRBV9
clone_size: NA
cdr3_aa: CASSWGRGDQETQYF
cdr3_nt: TGTGCCAGCTCTTGGGGCAGGGGGGATCAAGAGACCCAGTACTTC

j_call: TRBJ2-7
d_call: TRBD2
v_call: TRBV11-2
clone_size: NA
cdr3_aa: CASSLREGQYEQYF
cdr3_nt: TGTGCCAGCAGCTTACGGGAGGGCCAGTACGAGCAGTACTTC

j_call: TRBJ1-1
d_call: NA
v_call: TRBV18
clone_size: NA
cdr3_aa: CASSPEIMNTEAFF
cdr3_nt: TGTGCCAGCTCACCAGAGATTATGAACACTGAAGCTTTCTTT

j_call: TRBJ2-2
d_call: TRBD2
v_call: TRBV11-1
clone_size: NA
cdr3_aa: CASSATSGTSGELFF
cdr3_nt: TGTGCCAGCAGCGCGACTAGCGGGACGTCCGGGGAGCTGTTTTTT

j_call: TRBJ2-2
d_call: NA
v_call: TRBV19
clone_size: NA
cdr3_aa: CASSPVGGFANTGELFF
cdr3_nt: TGTGCCAGTAGTCCGGTTGGGGGGTTCGCGAACACCGGGGAGCTGTTTTTT

j_call: TRBJ2-7
d_call: NA
v_call: TRBV7-9
clone_size: NA
cdr3_aa: CASSPSARYEQYF
cdr3_nt: TGTGCCAGCAGCCCTAGCGCACGCTACGAGCAGTACTTC

j_call: TRBJ2-2
d_call: TRBD2
v_call: TRBV14
clone_size: NA
cdr3_aa: CASKAGGPWTGELFF
cdr3_nt: TGTGCCAGCAAAGCGGGAGGGCCGTGGACCGGGGAGCTGTTTTTT

j_call: TRBJ2-1
d_call: TRBD2
v_call: TRBV7-2
clone_size: NA
cdr3_aa: CASSHREGPANEQFF
cdr3_nt: TGTGCCAGCAGTCATCGGGAGGGCCCTGCCAATGAGCAGTTCTTC

j_call: TRBJ1-2
d_call: NA
v_call: TRBV7-6
clone_size: few
cdr3_aa: CASSLTSQLGGGYGYTF
cdr3_nt: TGTGCCAGCAGCTTAACATCCCAATTGGGGGGGGGATATGGCTACACCTTC

j_call: TRBJ2-7
d_call: NA
v_call: TRBV21-1
clone_size: few
cdr3_aa: CAIQGVPHNYEQYF
cdr3_nt: TGTGCCATCCAGGGGGTCCCCCACAATTACGAGCAGTACTTC

j_call: TRBJ2-2
d_call: NA
v_call: TRBV7-2
clone_size: NA
cdr3_aa: CASTARQGGLANTGELFF
cdr3_nt: TGTGCCAGCACCGCCCGACAGGGAGGACTCGCGAACACCGGGGAGCTGTTTTTT

j_call: TRBJ2-7
d_call: NA
v_call: TRBV6-4
clone_size: many
cdr3_aa: CASSDPRWAGPMYEQYF
cdr3_nt: TGTGCCAGCAGTGACCCTCGGTGGGCAGGCCCGATGTACGAGCAGTACTTC

j_call: TRBJ2-3
d_call: TRBD1
v_call: TRBV18
clone_size: NA
cdr3_aa: CASSPVTGTGGSDTQYF
cdr3_nt: TGTGCCAGCTCACCAGTAACCGGGACAGGGGGGTCAGATACGCAGTATTTT

j_call: TRBJ2-7
d_call: NA
v_call: TRBV9
clone_size: NA
cdr3_aa: CASSVVPDPYEQYF
cdr3_nt: TGTGCCAGCAGCGTAGTCCCAGATCCCTACGAGCAGTACTTC

j_call: TRBJ2-1
d_call: NA
v_call: TRBV2
clone_size: NA
cdr3_aa: CASSELRGREIAQFF
cdr3_nt: TGTGCCAGCAGCGAGCTAAGGGGGAGGGAAATTGCGCAGTTCTTC

j_call: TRBJ2-7
d_call: NA
v_call: TRBV4-2
clone_size: NA
cdr3_aa: CASSHPPSPEQYF
cdr3_nt: TGTGCCAGCAGCCATCCCCCTTCCCCCGAGCAGTACTTC

j_call: TRBJ2-1
d_call: TRBD2
v_call: TRBV27
clone_size: NA
cdr3_aa: CASTGGTSGNNEQFF
cdr3_nt: TGTGCCAGCACGGGGGGAACTAGCGGGAACAATGAGCAGTTCTTC

j_call: TRBJ2-1
d_call: TRBD2
v_call: TRBV7-2
clone_size: NA
cdr3_aa: CASSSTSGRYNEQFF
cdr3_nt: TGTGCCAGCAGCTCGACTAGCGGGAGGTACAATGAGCAGTTCTTC

j_call: TRBJ1-4
d_call: TRBD1
v_call: TRBV6-1
clone_size: NA
cdr3_aa: CASSGDRGRHEKLFF
cdr3_nt: TGTGCCAGCAGTGGGGACAGGGGGCGTCATGAAAAACTGTTTTTT

j_call: TRBJ2-6
d_call: NA
v_call: TRBV4-2
clone_size: NA
cdr3_aa: CASSQAGGANVLTF
cdr3_nt: TGTGCCAGCAGCCAAGCGGGTGGGGCCAACGTCCTGACTTTC

j_call: TRBJ2-2
d_call: TRBD2
v_call: TRBV7-2
clone_size: NA
cdr3_aa: CASSLRLAETGELFF
cdr3_nt: TGTGCCAGCAGCTTAAGGCTAGCGGAAACCGGGGAGCTGTTTTTT

j_call: TRBJ2-7
d_call: NA
v_call: TRBV6-6
clone_size: once
cdr3_aa: CATQGHEMNEQYF
cdr3_nt: TGTGCCACTCAGGGACACGAGATGAACGAGCAGTACTTC

j_call: TRBJ2-1
d_call: NA
v_call: TRBV19
clone_size: NA
cdr3_aa: CASSIDIAEQFF
cdr3_nt: TGTGCCAGTAGTATCGATATAGCAGAGCAGTTCTTC

j_call: TRBJ2-1
d_call: NA
v_call: TRBV7-2
clone_size: NA
cdr3_aa: CASGRTWFYNEQFF
cdr3_nt: TGTGCCAGCGGGCGGACTTGGTTCTACAATGAGCAGTTCTTC

j_call: TRBJ2-7
d_call: TRBD2
v_call: TRBV6-4
clone_size: once
cdr3_aa: CASSDGRREGRYEQYF
cdr3_nt: TGTGCCAGCAGTGATGGTAGGCGGGAGGGCAGGTACGAGCAGTACTTC

j_call: TRBJ2-7
d_call: TRBD2
v_call: TRBV27
clone_size: NA
cdr3_aa: CASRGGGSWYEQYF
cdr3_nt: TGTGCCAGCAGAGGAGGCGGGAGTTGGTACGAGCAGTACTTC

j_call: TRBJ2-2
d_call: NA
v_call: TRBV5-1
clone_size: few
cdr3_aa: CASSQGGSSSPGELFF
cdr3_nt: TGCGCCAGCAGCCAGGGTGGATCATCATCCCCCGGGGAGCTGTTTTTT

j_call: TRBJ1-1
d_call: TRBD1
v_call: TRBV2
clone_size: NA
cdr3_aa: CASRGTGGTEAFF
cdr3_nt: TGTGCCAGCAGGGGGACAGGGGGCACTGAAGCTTTCTTT

j_call: TRBJ2-3
d_call: TRBD2
v_call: TRBV7-2
clone_size: NA
cdr3_aa: CASTKLAGGFSTDTQYF
cdr3_nt: TGTGCCAGCACGAAACTAGCGGGAGGCTTCAGCACAGATACGCAGTATTTT

j_call: TRBJ1-3
d_call: TRBD1
v_call: TRBV7-9
clone_size: NA
cdr3_aa: CASSSDRAGNTIYF
cdr3_nt: TGTGCCAGCAGCTCCGACAGGGCTGGAAACACCATATATTTT

j_call: TRBJ1-3
d_call: NA
v_call: TRBV28
clone_size: NA
cdr3_aa: CASTNGGAGGNTIYF
cdr3_nt: TGTGCCAGCACCAACGGGGGGGCTGGTGGAAACACCATATATTTT

j_call: TRBJ2-3
d_call: TRBD2
v_call: TRBV9
clone_size: few
cdr3_aa: CASSARLAGGVDTQYF
cdr3_nt: TGTGCCAGCAGCGCCCGACTAGCGGGAGGGGTAGATACGCAGTATTTT

j_call: TRBJ1-5
d_call: NA
v_call: TRBV18
clone_size: NA
cdr3_aa: CASSAGQSNQPQHF
cdr3_nt: TGTGCCAGCTCAGCCGGACAGAGCAATCAGCCCCAGCATTTT

j_call: TRBJ1-6
d_call: NA
v_call: TRBV28
clone_size: NA
cdr3_aa: CASSSTPGNSPLHF
cdr3_nt: TGTGCCAGCAGTTCCACCCCAGGGAATTCACCCCTCCACTTT

j_call: TRBJ2-3
d_call: TRBD2
v_call: TRBV10-3
clone_size: NA
cdr3_aa: CAISSSGSMGTADTQYF
cdr3_nt: TGTGCCATCAGTTCTAGCGGGAGTATGGGTACGGCAGATACGCAGTATTTT